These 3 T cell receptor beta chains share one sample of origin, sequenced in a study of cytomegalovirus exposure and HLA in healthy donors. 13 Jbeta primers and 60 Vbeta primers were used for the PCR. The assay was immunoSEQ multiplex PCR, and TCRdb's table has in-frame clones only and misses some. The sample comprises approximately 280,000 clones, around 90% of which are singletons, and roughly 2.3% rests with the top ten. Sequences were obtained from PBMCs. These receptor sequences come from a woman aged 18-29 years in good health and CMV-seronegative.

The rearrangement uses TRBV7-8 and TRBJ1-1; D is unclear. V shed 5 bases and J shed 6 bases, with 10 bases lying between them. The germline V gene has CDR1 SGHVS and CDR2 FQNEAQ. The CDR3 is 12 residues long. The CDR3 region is CASSPGSAEAFF. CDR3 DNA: TGTGCCAGCAGCCCTGGTTCGGCTGAAGCTTTCTTT. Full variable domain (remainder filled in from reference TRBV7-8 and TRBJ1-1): GAGVSQSPRYKVAKRGQDVALRCDPISGHVSLFWYQQALGQGPEFLTYFQNEAQLDKSGLPSDRFFAERPEGSVSTLKIQRTQQEDSAVYLCASSPGSAEAFFGQGTRLTVV.

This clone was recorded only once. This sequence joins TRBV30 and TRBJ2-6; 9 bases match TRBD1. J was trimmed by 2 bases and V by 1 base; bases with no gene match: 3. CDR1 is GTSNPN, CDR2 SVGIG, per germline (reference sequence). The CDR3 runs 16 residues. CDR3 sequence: CAWSAGTGTGANVLTF. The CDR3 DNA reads TGTGCCTGGAGTGCCGGGACAGGGACTGGGGCCAACGTCCTGACTTTC. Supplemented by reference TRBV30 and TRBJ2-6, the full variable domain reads SQTIHQWPATLVQPVGSPLSLECTVEGTSNPNLYWYRQAAGRGLQLLFYSVGIGQISSEVPQNLSASRPQDRQFILSSKKLLLSDSGFYLCAWSAGTGTGANVLTFGAGSRLTVL.

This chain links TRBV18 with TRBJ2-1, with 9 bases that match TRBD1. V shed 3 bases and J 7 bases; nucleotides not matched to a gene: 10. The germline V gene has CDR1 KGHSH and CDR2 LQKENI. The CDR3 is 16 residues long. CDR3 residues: CASSPGRDRAQNEQFF. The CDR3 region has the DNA TGTGCCAGCTCACCTGGGAGGGACAGGGCCCAAAATGAGCAGTTCTTC.